Listed here are 14 T cell receptor beta chains from one sample, sequenced in a study of blood T cell repertoires in COVID-19. Only in-frame clones appear in the TCRdb table, and some are missing; sequencing was by immunoSEQ multiplex PCR. The data hold over 600,000 clones, with about 90% observed a single time. Sequenced: peripheral blood. The receptors derive from a woman younger than 30 with acute or convalescent COVID-19.

The chain recombines TRBV5-1 with TRBJ1-2; D is possibly TRBD1 (5 bases). V was clipped by 0 bases and J by 1 base, with 13 bases between them. This CDR3 spans 16 amino acids. The germline V gene has CDR1 SGHRS and CDR2 YFSETQ. Written as DNA, the CDR3 is TGCGCCAGCAGCTTGGTGGCAGGGAACTTTAACTATGGCTACACCTTC. Translated, it gives CASSLVAGNFNYGYTF.

This chain links TRBV18 with TRBJ2-6; no firm D call. The V gene lost 1 base and the J gene lost 1 base, with 5 bases spanning the gap. Germline lookup yields CDR1 KGHSH and CDR2 LQKENI. This CDR3 has 15 amino acids. In nucleotides, the CDR3 is TGTGCCAGCTCACCACTGAGGTCTGGGGCCAACGTCCTGACTTTC. Translated: CASSPLRSGANVLTF.

As regards this clone: The identical CDR3 is also encoded by other nucleotide sequences in the sample. The CDR3 nucleotides read TGTGCCACCAGTGATCCGACAGGGAGCTCCTACGAGCAGTACTTC. Translating it yields CATSDPTGSSYEQYF. The chain links TRBV24-1 to TRBJ2-7; 7 bases fit TRBD1. J gave up 0 bases and V 3 bases, and 4 bases lay outside the gene matches. The CDR3 loop spans 15 amino acids. CDR1 KGHDR and CDR2 SFDVKD come from the germline V gene.

This sequence joins TRBV27 and TRBJ2-1; D is possibly TRBD2 (6 bases). CDR1 and CDR2 from the germline V gene are MNHEY and SMNVEV (reference sequence). V was pared by 0 bases and J by 5 bases, with 14 bases between. This CDR3 contains 16 residues. The CDR3 DNA follows: TGTGCCAGCAGTTTATCTGGGACTTCCAGCCACAATGAGCAGTTCTTC. Encoded protein: CASSLSGTSSHNEQFF.

This rearrangement joins TRBV24-1 to TRBJ2-1; unclear D gene. Trimming cost V 4 bases and J 5 bases, with 8 bases left between them. CDR1 and CDR2 from the germline V gene are KGHDR and SFDVKD. This CDR3 comprises 13 residues. CDR3 DNA sequence: TGTGCCACCAGTGACCTCGAGAACAATGAGCAGTTCTTC. This sequence encodes CATSDLENNEQFF.

The genes are TRBV19 and TRBJ1-4, with TRBD1 matching 8 bases. J was trimmed by 6 bases and V by 3 bases; bases with no gene match: 6. CDR3 length equals 15 residues. The germline V gene has CDR1 LNHDA and CDR2 SQIVND (reference sequence). The CDR3 spells CASSMPGTGDEKLFF. DNA of the CDR3: TGTGCCAGTAGTATGCCCGGGACAGGCGATGAAAAACTGTTTTTT.

This chain joins TRBV2 and TRBJ1-2; D ambiguous. Germline V lookup: CDR1 SNHLY, CDR2 FYNNEI. The V end lost 7 bases, the J end lost 5 bases, and 11 bases lay between the germline ends. CDR3 length: 12 residues. Written as DNA, the CDR3 is TGTGCCAGCAACGATCCCACTTATGGCTACACCTTC. Translating gives CASNDPTYGYTF.

This chain joins TRBV6-2 or TRBV6-3 and TRBJ2-5; possible D gene TRBD1, 5 bases. Germline V gives CDR1 MNHEY, CDR2 SVGEGT. V gave up 2 bases and J gave up 5 bases, with 9 bases separating them. The length of the CDR3 is 13 residues. This CDR3 reads CASSYTGRETQYF. CDR3 DNA sequence: TGTGCCAGCAGTTACACAGGTCGCGAGACCCAGTACTTC.

The chain links TRBV6-5 to TRBJ2-6; D is uncertain. Germline CDR1 reads MNHEY; CDR2 reads SVGAGI. V dropped 10 bases and J dropped 4 bases, with 17 bases sitting between them. CDR3 length equals 15 residues. DNA for the CDR3: TGTGCCACCCGCCCAGATGGAGCCGGGGCCAACGTCCTGACTTTC. Its translation: CATRPDGAGANVLTF.

J is TRBJ1-2 and V is TRBV24-1; 8 bases line up with TRBD1. Trimming took 5 bases from V and 0 from J; bases not matched to a gene: 7. The germline CDR1 and CDR2 sequences are KGHDR and SFDVKD. The CDR3 consists of 16 residues. The chain's CDR3 is CATSGRTGGPNYGYTF. As DNA, the CDR3 is TGTGCCACCAGTGGTCGCACAGGGGGGCCTAACTATGGCTACACCTTC.

Only one count was recorded for this clone. The chain is built from TRBV6-4 and TRBJ2-1; the match to TRBD2 covers 14 bases. J gave up 10 bases and V 6 bases, and 8 bases lay outside the gene matches. CDR3 size: 15 residues. CDR1 and CDR2 from the germline V gene are MRHNA and SNTAGT. In DNA form, the CDR3 reads TGTGCCAGCAGCGCCGGGACTAGCGGGGGCGGAGAGCAGTTCTTC. Protein sequence: CASSAGTSGGGEQFF.

The genes are TRBV19 and TRBJ1-5; no reliable D call. The length of the CDR3 is 15 residues. The germline V and J ends were trimmed by 6 bases and 0 bases, with 12 bases remaining between them. The V gene's germline CDR1 is LNHDA and CDR2 SQIVND (reference sequence). The CDR3 DNA reads as TGTGCCAGTAGCCACCAGAGGGTTAGCAATCAGCCCCAGCATTTT. Protein product: CASSHQRVSNQPQHF.

The chain links TRBV25-1 to TRBJ1-4; weak D call: TRBD1 (6 bases). V lost 5 bases and J 0 bases, leaving 16 bases between the germline ends. The CDR3 loop spans 17 amino acids. The germline V gene has CDR1 MGHDK and CDR2 SYGVNS. CDR3 nucleotide sequence: TGTGCCAGCAGTTCCAGGACAGCGATTGCAACTAATGAAAAACTGTTTTTT. It encodes CASSSRTAIATNEKLFF.

The V gene is TRBV27, the J gene TRBJ1-5, with 8 bases aligning to TRBD1. CDR1 is MNHEY and CDR2 is SMNVEV in the germline V gene (reference sequence). The CDR3 loop spans 13 amino acids. J lost 10 bases, V lost 4 bases, and 6 bases had no gene match. CDR3 sequence reads: CASSSGQGGPQHF. The CDR3 DNA is TGTGCCAGCAGTTCCGGACAGGGCGGTCCCCAGCATTTT.